These T cell receptor beta chains were read from a single sample in a study of PD-1 blockade in classical Hodgkin lymphoma. TCRdb's copy holds only in-frame clones and misses some; the assay was immunoSEQ multiplex PCR. The sample comprises some 93,000 clones, 75% to 85% of which are singletons, and about a sixth rests with the top ten. This specimen consisted of peripheral blood mononuclear cells (PBMCs), obtained before the fourth cycle of nivolumab. The receptors come from a human donor with classical Hodgkin lymphoma. CDR3s include the opening cysteine and the closing phenylalanine or tryptophan. D genes are given only for firm matches. Size is omitted from some rows. Given values are once, few, many or a class for expanded clones.

j_call v_call clone_size d_call cdr3_aa cdr3_nt
TRBJ2-7 TRBV5-1 NA NA CASSAGFPRNYEQYF TGCGCCAGCAGCGCGGGCTTTCCCCGAAACTACGAGCAGTACTTC
TRBJ1-3 TRBV6-1 NA NA CASGINEYSGNTIYF TGTGCCAGCGGAATCAACGAATACTCTGGAAACACCATATATTTT
TRBJ1-1 TRBV4-2 NA NA CASSQAQGGGTEAFF TGTGCCAGCAGCCAAGCTCAGGGTGGGGGCACTGAAGCTTTCTTT
TRBJ2-1 TRBV10-3 NA TRBD2 CAISEGLAGVSSYNEQFF TGTGCCATCAGTGAAGGCCTAGCGGGGGTTAGCTCCTACAATGAGCAGTTCTTC
TRBJ2-1 TRBV5-1 NA NA CASSLWAGPTYNEQFF TGCGCCAGCAGCTTGTGGGCGGGCCCGACCTACAATGAGCAGTTCTTC
TRBJ2-7 TRBV5-4 NA TRBD2 CASSLGGLAAYEQYF TGTGCCAGCAGCTTGGGGGGACTAGCGGCCTACGAGCAGTACTTC
TRBJ2-7 TRBV7-2 NA NA CASSSVRSYEQYF TGTGCCAGCTCCTCGGTCCGATCCTACGAGCAGTACTTC
TRBJ2-7 TRBV7-2 NA NA CASSLLRSYEQYF TGTGCCAGCAGCTTACTCAGGTCCTACGAGCAGTACTTC
TRBJ1-4 TRBV5-4 few NA CASSLGKGWDEKLFF TGTGCCAGCAGCTTGGGAAAAGGGTGGGATGAAAAACTGTTTTTT
TRBJ2-1 TRBV5-1 NA TRBD2 CASSLATSGTYNEQFF TGCGCCAGCAGCTTGGCTACTAGCGGGACCTACAATGAGCAGTTCTTC
TRBJ2-3 TRBV29-1 NA NA CSVVRRGADTQYF TGCAGCGTTGTACGGAGGGGGGCAGATACGCAGTATTTT
TRBJ1-1 TRBV5-1 medium-sized NA CASGEQTDTEAFF TGCGCCAGCGGGGAGCAGACGGACACTGAAGCTTTCTTT
TRBJ1-2 TRBV5-4 once NA CASSFRGVEAGYTF TGTGCCAGCAGCTTTCGGGGAGTAGAGGCTGGCTACACCTTC
TRBJ2-7 TRBV10-3 NA NA CAISKDLGTSEQYF TGTGCCATCAGTAAGGACCTTGGAACCTCCGAGCAGTACTTC
TRBJ2-7 TRBV27 NA NA CASSLFSSYEQYF TGTGCCAGCAGTTTATTCTCTAGCTACGAGCAGTACTTC
TRBJ2-3 TRBV7-9 NA TRBD2 CASSQSSGRAISGGTQYF TGTGCCAGCAGCCAATCTAGCGGGAGGGCCATTTCTGGTGGTACGCAGTATTTT
TRBJ2-7 TRBV5-1 NA NA CASSLGPDNLSYEQYF TGCGCCAGCAGCTTGGGCCCCGATAACCTATCCTACGAGCAGTACTTC
TRBJ2-2 TRBV7-9 NA NA CASSLMVLGTGELFF TGTGCCAGCAGCTTAATGGTCCTGGGGACCGGGGAGCTGTTTTTT
TRBJ1-1 TRBV10-2 NA NA CASSESRVGEAFF TGCGCCAGCAGTGAGTCGAGAGTGGGGGAAGCTTTCTTT
TRBJ2-4 TRBV27 few NA CASSRRGEREAKNIQYF TGTGCCAGCAGTAGGAGGGGAGAACGGGAAGCCAAAAACATTCAGTACTTC
TRBJ1-2 TRBV10-3 NA NA CAISGTDYGYTF TGTGCCATCAGTGGGACAGACTATGGCTACACCTTC
TRBJ2-1 TRBV7-2 once NA CASSYRSGNEQFF TGTGCCAGCAGCTATAGGAGCGGCAATGAGCAGTTCTTC
TRBJ2-5 TRBV30 NA TRBD2 CAWTSGQETQYF TGTGCCTGGACTAGCGGCCAAGAGACCCAGTACTTC
TRBJ2-7 TRBV4-2 few TRBD2 CASSQVPSGNYEQYF TGTGCCAGCAGCCAAGTTCCTAGCGGAAACTACGAGCAGTACTTC
TRBJ1-1 TRBV5-4 once NA CASSSRAPRTEAFF TGTGCCAGCAGCTCCAGGGCACCGCGCACTGAAGCTTTCTTT
TRBJ1-2 TRBV6-5 NA TRBD1 CASSQDPDRGYGYTF TGTGCCAGCAGTCAAGATCCGGACAGGGGCTATGGCTACACCTTC
TRBJ2-7 TRBV30 NA TRBD1 CAWSPTTGGEQYF TGTGCCTGGAGTCCGACGACAGGGGGCGAGCAGTACTTC
TRBJ2-1 TRBV7-6 NA TRBD2 CASSPRGLAGHNEQFF TGTGCCAGCAGCCCTAGGGGACTAGCGGGACACAATGAGCAGTTCTTC
TRBJ1-5 TRBV5-6 once NA CASRSMGGQWDQPQHF TGTGCCAGCAGATCCATGGGGGGGCAGTGGGATCAGCCCCAGCATTTT
TRBJ2-7 TRBV4-1 NA TRBD1 CASSQDRGIGSYEQYF TGCGCCAGCAGCCAGGACAGGGGGATTGGCTCCTACGAGCAGTACTTC
TRBJ1-1 TRBV7-2 NA TRBD1 CATDRARTEAFF TGTGCCACGGACAGGGCCCGCACTGAAGCTTTCTTT
TRBJ2-5 TRBV29-1 NA NA CSVDGAGGQGGETQYF TGCAGCGTTGACGGGGCGGGTGGGCAGGGAGGAGAGACCCAGTACTTC
TRBJ1-2 TRBV10-3 NA NA CAITALASANYGYTF TGTGCCATCACCGCATTGGCCTCCGCTAACTATGGCTACACCTTC
TRBJ2-3 TRBV4-1 NA TRBD2 CASSQASAGESDTQYF TGCGCCAGCAGCCAAGCCTCGGCGGGAGAGTCAGATACGCAGTATTTT
TRBJ2-1 TRBV7-9 NA NA CASSLAQGLGNEQFF TGTGCCAGCAGCTTAGCGCAAGGGCTCGGCAATGAGCAGTTCTTC
TRBJ2-7 TRBV7-2 once NA CASSFRAVMYEQYF TGTGCCAGCAGCTTTAGAGCTGTAATGTACGAGCAGTACTTC
TRBJ2-2 TRBV2 NA NA CASSETGRTGELFF TGTGCCAGCAGTGAGACTGGGCGAACCGGGGAGCTGTTTTTT
TRBJ1-5 TRBV2 few NA CASSAGRVGNQPQHF TGTGCCAGCAGTGCGGGCAGGGTGGGCAATCAGCCCCAGCATTTT
TRBJ2-7 TRBV6-4 NA NA CASKEGEQYF TGTGCCAGCAAAGAGGGCGAGCAGTACTTC
TRBJ2-3 TRBV19 medium-sized TRBD1 CATEGQTTDTQYF TGTGCCACCGAGGGACAGACCACAGATACGCAGTATTTT
TRBJ1-5 TRBV28 NA NA CASSLITANQPQHF TGTGCCAGCAGTTTAATAACAGCAAATCAGCCCCAGCATTTT
TRBJ2-7 TRBV4-3 NA TRBD2 CASSQELAGGLISYEQYF TGCGCCAGCAGCCAAGAGCTAGCGGGGGGGTTAATCTCCTACGAGCAGTACTTC
TRBJ1-1 TRBV4-2 NA NA CASSFQKWMGGRVAFF TGTGCCAGCAGCTTTCAAAAATGGATGGGGGGCCGGGTAGCTTTCTTT
TRBJ1-5 TRBV7-6 few NA CASSLGTDQPQHF TGTGCCAGCAGCTTAGGGACAGATCAGCCCCAGCATTTT
TRBJ2-1 TRBV5-1 NA TRBD1 CASSPQGREQFF TGCGCCAGCAGCCCACAGGGGCGTGAGCAGTTCTTC
TRBJ1-3 TRBV7-2 NA NA CASGAPNGRTSGNTIYF TGTGCCAGCGGCGCCCCCAACGGACGGACCTCTGGAAACACCATATATTTT
TRBJ1-5 TRBV6-5 NA NA CASSSEISNQPQHF TGTGCCAGCAGTTCAGAAATCAGCAATCAGCCCCAGCATTTT
TRBJ1-2 TRBV10-2 NA NA CASSERGRNYGYTF TGCGCCAGCAGTGAAAGAGGCCGAAACTATGGCTACACCTTC
TRBJ1-2 TRBV10-3 NA NA CAISEVQDYYYGYTF TGTGCCATCAGTGAGGTACAGGACTACTACTATGGCTACACCTTC
TRBJ2-3 TRBV28 NA NA CASSFGRLRSTDTQYF TGTGCCAGCAGTTTCGGCCGGCTCCGGAGCACAGATACGCAGTATTTT
TRBJ1-2 TRBV6-5 NA TRBD1 CASSYGTGSLYGYTF TGTGCCAGCAGTTACGGGACAGGGAGTTTATATGGCTACACCTTC
TRBJ2-7 TRBV5-4 NA NA CASSPGNPEAGEQYF TGTGCCAGCAGCCCCGGAAATCCAGAGGCGGGCGAGCAGTACTTC